The rows below give T cell receptor beta chains drawn from one sample of a study of shared clonotypes between healthy human individuals. Here immunoSEQ multiplex PCR was the method, and the copy in TCRdb shows in-frame clones only, minus some. The data show 950,000 to 1,100,000 clones, with about 70% seen just once and about 1.5% held by the top ten. The source material was memory CD4+ T cells sorted from blood. The receptor set was obtained from a man younger than 35 in good health. CDR3s include the opening cysteine and the closing phenylalanine or tryptophan. A D gene is named only where the DNA matches it firmly. A row's size may be missing; if present it is once, few, many or a size class.

NA,NA,TRBV6-5,TRBJ2-7,CASSYWQGNEQYF,TGTGCCAGCAGTTACTGGCAGGGCAACGAGCAGTACTTC
NA,NA,TRBV30,TRBJ2-7,CAWSSRGRTNEQYF,TGTGCCTGGAGTTCGCGGGGCCGAACAAACGAGCAGTACTTC
NA,NA,TRBV5-1,TRBJ2-3,CASCPALSSTDTQYF,TGCGCCAGCTGTCCAGCCCTTTCTAGCACAGATACGCAGTATTTT
NA,many,TRBV27,TRBJ1-3,CASSRDRSSGNTIYF,TGTGCCAGCAGTCGCGACAGGAGCTCTGGAAACACCATATATTTT
TRBD1,NA,TRBV2,TRBJ2-1,CASKPGQSYNEQFF,TGTGCCAGCAAACCGGGACAGTCCTACAATGAGCAGTTCTTC
TRBD1,NA,TRBV10-3,TRBJ2-2,CAVAVGGGTGELFF,TGTGCCGTTGCGGTAGGGGGCGGCACCGGGGAGCTGTTTTTT
TRBD2,NA,TRBV10-3,TRBJ2-3,CAIRPGTSRSTDTQYF,TGTGCCATCAGGCCCGGGACTAGTAGGAGCACAGATACGCAGTATTTT
NA,once,TRBV18,TRBJ2-4,CASSPRNGGGRSAKNIQYF,TGTGCCAGCTCACCTCGGAATGGGGGAGGACGCTCAGCCAAAAACATTCAGTACTTC
NA,NA,TRBV5-1,TRBJ2-5,CASSLDSGSLETQYF,TGCGCCAGCAGCTTGGATTCGGGATCTTTAGAGACCCAGTACTTC
NA,NA,TRBV6-1,TRBJ1-1,CASSDSGGRRLRNTEAFF,TGTGCCAGCAGTGATTCCGGGGGGCGAAGATTGAGGAACACTGAAGCTTTCTTT
NA,NA,TRBV5-1,TRBJ2-7,CASSLTGTYEQYF,TGCGCCAGCAGCTTGACTGGAACCTACGAGCAGTACTTC
TRBD2,NA,TRBV7-2,TRBJ2-5,CASSAGGSGRSETQYF,TGTGCCAGCAGCGCCGGGGGTAGCGGGAGGTCAGAGACCCAGTACTTC
TRBD2,NA,TRBV4-1,TRBJ2-1,CASSPTSGRNEQFF,TGCGCCAGCAGCCCGACTAGCGGTAGGAATGAGCAGTTCTTC